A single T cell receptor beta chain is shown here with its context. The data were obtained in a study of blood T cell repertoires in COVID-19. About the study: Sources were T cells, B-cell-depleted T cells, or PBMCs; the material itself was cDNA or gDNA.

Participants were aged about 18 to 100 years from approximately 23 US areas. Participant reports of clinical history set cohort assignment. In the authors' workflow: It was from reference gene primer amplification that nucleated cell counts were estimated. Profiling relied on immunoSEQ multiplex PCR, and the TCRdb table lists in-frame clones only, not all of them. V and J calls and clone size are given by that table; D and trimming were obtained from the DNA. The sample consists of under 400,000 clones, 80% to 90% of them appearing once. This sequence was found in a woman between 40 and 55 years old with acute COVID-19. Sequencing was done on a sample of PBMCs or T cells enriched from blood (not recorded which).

The CDR3: CASRDRYGYTF. As DNA, the CDR3 is TGCGCCAGCAGAGACAGGTACGGCTACACCTTC. The chain carries TRBV5-1 and TRBJ1-2; a possible D gene is TRBD1 (6 bases). The CDR3 has 11 residues. Per the germline V gene, CDR1 is SGHRS and CDR2 is YFSETQ. Trimming pared 5 bases from V and 8 bases from J, leaving 10 bases between.